A single sample gave rise to the 27 T cell receptor beta chains below, sequenced in a study of cytomegalovirus exposure and HLA in healthy donors. 60 Vbeta and 13 Jbeta primers were used in PCR. TCRdb's table, derived via immunoSEQ multiplex PCR, lists solely in-frame clones and lacks some. Found here are 150,000 or so clones, approximately 82% of them singletons; the top ten hold about 6%. Sample: PBMCs. The receptors were sampled from a man aged 50 to 59 in good health and CMV-seropositive.

Only one count was recorded for this clone. The chain links TRBV11-2 to TRBJ2-7; no clear D gene. Germline V gene lookup returns CDR1 SGHAT and CDR2 FQNNGV. This CDR3 has 11 amino acids. Trimming removed 5 bases at V and 12 bases at J, with 14 bases between. The CDR3 loop reads CASSATGEPYF. In nucleotides, the CDR3 is TGTGCCAGCAGCGCAACTGGAGAACCGTACTTC.

The CDR3: CASSVVTVNTEAFF. DNA of the CDR3: TGTGCCAGCAGCGTAGTAACGGTGAACACTGAAGCTTTCTTT. The rearrangement links TRBV9 to TRBJ1-1; no clear D gene. The CDR3 is made up of 14 amino acids. Germline CDR1 and CDR2: SGDLS and YYNGEE. Trimming pared 0 bases from V and 0 bases from J, leaving 6 bases between. Looking up the rest from reference TRBV9 and TRBJ1-1 gives the full variable domain: DSGVTQTPKHLITATGQRVTLRCSPRSGDLSVYWYQQSLDQGLQFLIQYYNGEERAKGNILERFSAQQFPDLHSELNLSSLELGDSALYFCASSVVTVNTEAFFGQGTRLTVV.

This rearrangement joins TRBV7-9 to TRBJ2-1; 9 nucleotides line up with TRBD2. This CDR3 region has 13 residues. With V trimmed by 11 bases and J by 5 bases, 7 bases remained unmatched. Germline V gene data show CDR1 as SEHNR and CDR2 as FQNEAQ (reference sequence). The CDR3 loop reads CAGGLADNNEQFF. The CDR3 DNA sequence: TGTGCCGGGGGACTAGCCGACAACAATGAGCAGTTCTTC.

The V gene is TRBV11-3, the J gene TRBJ2-1; tentatively, D is TRBD2 (5 bases). Germline CDR1 reads SGHNT; CDR2 reads YENEEA. CDR3 length: 13 amino acids. V was clipped by 2 bases and J by 8 bases, with 10 bases between them. The CDR3 region has the DNA TGTGCCAGCAGCTTATCTAGCAGCTATGAGCAGTTCTTC. This translates into CASSLSSSYEQFF. Complete variable domain (other parts from reference TRBV11-3 and TRBJ2-1): EAGVVQSPRYKIIEKKQPVAFWCNPISGHNTLYWYLQNLGQGPELLIRYENEEAVDDSQLPKDRFSAERLKGVDSTLKIQPAELGDSAVYLCASSLSSSYEQFFGPGTRLTVL.

The rearrangement uses TRBV11-2 and TRBJ2-3; 8 nucleotides match TRBD1. Germline V gene sequence: CDR1 SGHAT, CDR2 FQNNGV. The V gene end was trimmed by 5 bases and the J gene end by 4 bases; junction bases not matched to a gene: 8. The CDR3 totals 15 residues. This chain's CDR3 is CASSRGQGGADTQYF. DNA for the CDR3: TGTGCCAGCAGCCGTGGACAGGGTGGAGCAGATACGCAGTATTTT.

This clone was seen a few times. The chain couples TRBV2 to TRBJ2-7; a weak D match, TRBD1 (6 bases). The germline V and J ends were trimmed by 9 bases and 2 bases, with 14 bases remaining between them. The CDR3 consists of 13 residues. Germline V lookup: CDR1 SNHLY, CDR2 FYNNEI. The CDR3 region is CASSTGTPYEQYF. The CDR3 DNA reads TGTGCCAGTTCAACAGGGACCCCCTACGAGCAGTACTTC.

V gene TRBV12-5 combines with J gene TRBJ2-4, with D perhaps TRBD2 (5 bases). Trimming pared 1 base from V and 1 base from J, leaving 5 bases between. There are 14 residues in the CDR3. CDR1 and CDR2 from the germline V gene are LGHNT and FRNRAP. The CDR3, as DNA: TGTGCTAGTGGTTTGGGAGGGGCCAAAAACATTCAGTACTTC. This sequence encodes CASGLGGAKNIQYF.

This clone has only one observation. The V gene is TRBV6-1, the J gene TRBJ2-7; the D gene is possibly TRBD2 (5 bases). V lost 8 bases, J lost 3 bases, and 20 bases lay in between. This CDR3 region has 15 residues. Germline V CDR1 and CDR2: MNHNS, SASEGT. The CDR3 is CASGRGPSRNYEQYV. In nucleotides, the CDR3 is TGTGCCAGCGGGAGAGGACCGAGTCGGAACTACGAGCAGTACGTC.

V and J are TRBV29-1 and TRBJ2-7, with D tentatively TRBD1 (6 bases). From germline, CDR1 is SQVTM and CDR2 ANQGSEA. Deletions cut 5 bases from V and 7 bases from J, with 15 bases between. This CDR3 comprises 12 residues. The CDR3 is CSVKKGQTEQYF. The CDR3 DNA reads as TGCAGCGTTAAAAAGGGACAAACGGAGCAGTACTTC.

V is TRBV4-2 and J is TRBJ1-2; 8 bases are a match to TRBD1. From germline, CDR1 is LGHNA and CDR2 YNFKEQ. V lost 1 base to trimming and J lost 4 bases; unmatched junction nucleotides: 5. The CDR3 extends over 15 amino acids. The CDR3 sequence: CASSQVQGAGYGYTF. CDR3 bases: TGTGCCAGCAGCCAAGTTCAGGGGGCGGGCTATGGCTACACCTTC.

This clone was detected only once. The chain couples TRBV6-1 to TRBJ2-5; no definite D call. The CDR3 covers 16 residues. Germline CDR1 MNHNS, CDR2 SASEGT. V lost 1 base, J lost 4 bases, and 16 bases lay in between. DNA for the CDR3: TGTGCCAGCAGTGAAGGCGGCGCCCGAAGAACAGAGACCCAGTACTTC. This translates into CASSEGGARRTETQYF.

The chain has TRBV2 and TRBJ1-2; TRBD1 matches 8 bases. The CDR3 is made up of 16 amino acids. With V trimmed by 5 bases and J by 0 bases, 8 bases remained unmatched. Germline assignment: CDR1 SNHLY and CDR2 FYNNEI. CDR3 coding DNA: TGTGCCAGCAGTTTTTTGCGGACAGGGACTAACTATGGCTACACCTTC. It encodes CASSFLRTGTNYGYTF.

The chain has TRBV6-1 and TRBJ1-1; possibly TRBD1 for D (6 bases). The germline V gene encodes CDR1 MNHNS and CDR2 SASEGT. The CDR3 covers 14 residues. The germline V and J ends were trimmed by 4 bases and 0 bases, with 9 bases remaining between them. The CDR3 is CASSGTALNTEAFF. The CDR3 coding sequence is TGTGCCAGCAGTGGGACAGCTTTGAACACTGAAGCTTTCTTT.

V gene TRBV10-2 combines with J gene TRBJ1-2; 10 positions match TRBD1. J lost 10 bases, V lost 6 bases, and 8 bases had no gene match. CDR1 is WSHSY and CDR2 is SAAADI in the germline V gene. This CDR3 region has 13 residues. The CDR3 loop reads CASRSTGGAVYTF. In nucleotides, the CDR3 is TGCGCCAGCAGATCGACAGGGGGCGCTGTCTACACCTTC.

This clone showed up just once. The chain has TRBV27 and TRBJ2-1; 15 positions agree with TRBD2. Trimming took 5 bases from V and 1 from J; bases not matched to a gene: 6. The CDR3 has 18 residues. CDR1 MNHEY and CDR2 SMNVEV come from the germline V gene (reference sequence). CDR3 loop: CASSPWTSGRGSYNEQFF. The CDR3 DNA follows: TGTGCCAGCAGTCCCTGGACTAGCGGGAGGGGGTCCTACAATGAGCAGTTCTTC.

This clone has only one observation. The gene calls are TRBV5-4 and TRBJ1-4; D is unresolved. Germline lookup yields CDR1 SGHNT and CDR2 YYREEE (reference sequence). Trimming took 0 bases from V and 8 from J, leaving 11 bases between them. The CDR3 covers 14 residues. The DNA for the CDR3 is TGTGCCAGCAGCTTGGGGGCCAGTCAGGAAAAACTGTTTTTT. It specifies CASSLGASQEKLFF.

The chain combines TRBV9 with TRBJ1-1; a weak D match, TRBD1 (6 bases). The germline gives CDR1 SGDLS, CDR2 YYNGEE. V was cut by 3 bases and J by 3 bases, with 12 bases left in between. This CDR3 has 14 amino acids. The CDR3 spells CASSGTDGDTEAFF. The CDR3 DNA follows: TGTGCCAGCAGCGGGACAGATGGGGACACTGAAGCTTTCTTT.

The chain is built from TRBV18 and TRBJ2-5; D is perhaps TRBD1 (7 bases). The CDR3 runs to 15 residues. Germline assignment: CDR1 KGHSH and CDR2 LQKENI. Trimming removed 2 bases from V and 6 bases from J, with 16 bases in between. The CDR3 DNA sequence: TGTGCCAGCTCACCAGGAGGGGGCGGCCTACAGACCCAGTACTTC. Translated, it gives CASSPGGGGLQTQYF.

The rearrangement uses TRBV5-6 and TRBJ1-2; 7 positions agree with TRBD1. Trimming at V came to 4 bases and at J to 1 base, leaving 13 bases not matched to a gene. Germline values: CDR1 SGHDT, CDR2 YYEEEE. This CDR3 spans 17 amino acids. CDR3 DNA sequence: TGTGCCAGCAGCGTAACAGGGCCCTCAGGGGGTAACTATGGCTACACCTTC. Amino acid sequence: CASSVTGPSGGNYGYTF.

A remark on this clone: Relative to the germline gene, one junction end is altered; a read error may explain this. The V gene is TRBV7-9, the J gene TRBJ2-1, with a possible D match to TRBD1 (6 bases). In germline, CDR1 is SEHNR, CDR2 FQNEAQ (reference sequence). The CDR3 spans 12 residues. The CDR3 sequence: CSSSLLTGGQFF. The CDR3 coding sequence is TGTTCCAGCAGCCTCCTGACAGGAGGTCAGTTCTTC.

The J gene is TRBJ1-1, the V gene TRBV4-2; D unclear. Trimming took 1 base from V and 6 from J, leaving 15 bases between them. The germline CDR1 and CDR2 sequences are LGHNA and YNFKEQ. The CDR3 has 15 amino acids. The CDR3 nucleotides read TGTGCCAGCAGCCAAGCCGTTTCGGTAACGCCTGAAGCTTTCTTT. Translating it yields CASSQAVSVTPEAFF.

This sequence joins TRBV7-2 and TRBJ2-7; TRBD2 is a possible D gene (5 bases). The germline V gene encodes CDR1 SGHTA and CDR2 FQGNSA. This CDR3 comprises 14 residues. Trimming took 2 bases from V and 1 from J, leaving 9 bases between them. The DNA for the CDR3 is TGTGCCAGCAGCTTATGGACTGGGTCCTACGAGCAGTACGTC. Amino acids: CASSLWTGSYEQYV.

V gene TRBV4-1 combines with J gene TRBJ2-5; 7 positions match TRBD1. CDR1 MGHRA and CDR2 YSYEKL come from the germline V gene. The CDR3 loop spans 14 amino acids. Germline trimming cut 1 base from V and 5 bases from J; bases unmatched to any gene: 4. The CDR3 DNA reads TGCGCCAGCAGCCAAGGGGACAGTCCGGAGACCCAGTACTTC. It translates to CASSQGDSPETQYF.

The V call is TRBV2, the J call TRBJ1-2; 8 nucleotides line up with TRBD1. After removal of 0 bases from V and 4 bases from J, the junction contained 4 bases not matched to a gene. The length of the CDR3 is 15 residues. Germline V gene lookup returns CDR1 SNHLY and CDR2 FYNNEI. DNA for the CDR3: TGTGCCAGCAGTGAAGCCGGACAGGGCGCCTATGGCTACACCTTC. Translated, it gives CASSEAGQGAYGYTF.

The J gene is TRBJ2-2, the V gene TRBV7-2; the match to TRBD2 covers 10 bases. The germline V gene has CDR1 SGHTA and CDR2 FQGNSA. V shed 4 bases and J 4 bases; nucleotides not matched to a gene: 3. CDR3 length: 15 amino acids. CDR3 DNA: TGTGCCAGCAGCTACGCTAGCGGGAGCACCGGGGAGCTGTTTTTT. It yields the protein CASSYASGSTGELFF.

The V gene is TRBV5-6, the J gene TRBJ2-7, with 9 bases matching TRBD1. From germline, CDR1 is SGHDT and CDR2 YYEEEE. Germline trimming cut 0 bases from V and 1 base from J; bases unmatched to any gene: 2. The CDR3 runs 15 residues. Here the CDR3 reads CASSLEGTGSYEQYF. The CDR3 DNA reads TGTGCCAGCAGCTTGGAAGGGACAGGGTCCTACGAGCAGTACTTC.

In its sample, this clone was seen a few times. The V gene is TRBV4-2, the J gene TRBJ2-1; no clear D. The CDR3 has 11 residues. Trimming took off 6 bases at V and 9 bases at J, with 9 bases between the two ends. CDR1 and CDR2 (germline): LGHNA, YNFKEQ. CDR3 amino acids: CASSLGIEQFF. CDR3 in DNA: TGTGCCAGCAGTCTTGGCATTGAGCAGTTCTTC.